Described below is a single TCR beta chain sequence and its context. This sample is part of a study of cytomegalovirus exposure and HLA in healthy donors. From germline, CDR1 is SGHAT and CDR2 FQNNGV. V lost 2 bases and J lost 1, with 11 bases in between. This CDR3 comprises 16 residues. Both 60 Vbeta primers and 13 Jbeta primers went into the PCR. The protocol was immunoSEQ multiplex PCR, while the TCRdb copy is restricted to in-frame clones and leaves out a portion. This table holds roughly 100,000 clones, approximately 72% found once. V is TRBV11-2 and J is TRBJ2-2; D not certain. The sequence came from a woman between 50 and 59 years old in good health and CMV-seronegative. The sequenced sample consisted of PBMCs. The CDR3 DNA reads TGTGCCAGCAGCTTACCAGCAGCGATGAACACCGGGGAGCTGTTTTTT. Translation gives CASSLPAAMNTGELFF.